The 6 T cell receptor beta chains listed next were all sequenced from one sample in a study of T cell responses to AZD1222 COVID-19 vaccine. Generated by immunoSEQ multiplex PCR, the TCRdb table keeps only in-frame clones and is missing some. The table lists about 110,000 clones, about 86% of them singletons. The sequencing here drew on peripheral blood, taken on day 0 of AZD1222 vaccination. These receptor sequences come from an adult in good health.

The chain employs TRBV6-5 and TRBJ2-5; D is perhaps TRBD2 (6 bases). Trimming cost V 2 bases and J 2 bases, with 12 bases left between them. The CDR3 is made up of 15 amino acids. The germline V gene has CDR1 MNHEY and CDR2 SVGAGI. CDR3 bases: TGTGCCAGCAGTTACAATCCAGGGAGGCAAGAGACCCAGTACTTC. Translating it yields CASSYNPGRQETQYF.

The chain joins TRBV28 to TRBJ2-2; D gene uncertain. CDR1 and CDR2 from the germline V gene are MDHEN and SYDVKM. V was cut by 8 bases and J by 1 base, with 8 bases left in between. The CDR3 is 13 amino acids. The CDR3 coding sequence is TGTGCCAGCCTTTCCCTGAACACCGGGGAGCTGTTTTTT. Its protein product is CASLSLNTGELFF.

DNA of the CDR3: TGTGCCAGCAGCTCCCTAGGGAGAGGAGAGACCCAGTACTTC. This sequence encodes CASSSLGRGETQYF. V is TRBV28 and J is TRBJ2-5; TRBD2 might be the D (5 bases). CDR1 is MDHEN, CDR2 SYDVKM, per germline. Trimming removed 6 bases from V and 4 bases from J, with 15 bases in between. This CDR3 is built from 14 residues.

The chain combines TRBV5-1 with TRBJ1-3; D remains unclear. The V end was cut by 0 bases, the J end by 0 bases, with 7 bases between. The germline CDR1 and CDR2 sequences are SGHRS and YFSETQ. This CDR3 is built from 15 residues. CDR3 protein: CASSLGAVSGNTIYF. The CDR3 DNA reads TGCGCCAGCAGCTTGGGTGCGGTCTCTGGAAACACCATATATTTT.

This clone was observed a few times. The V and J genes are TRBV6-5 and TRBJ2-3, with D tentatively TRBD2 (6 bases). Trimming pared 6 bases from V and 0 bases from J, leaving 13 bases between. The CDR3 extends over 15 amino acids. Germline assignment: CDR1 MNHEY and CDR2 SVGAGI. The CDR3 is CASREGLPSTDTQYF. CDR3 in DNA: TGTGCCAGCAGGGAGGGACTCCCTAGCACAGATACGCAGTATTTT.

V and J are TRBV6-4 and TRBJ2-1; D tentatively fits TRBD1 or TRBD2 (6 bases each). Between the trimmed V and J ends, which lost 1 base and 0 bases, there was a span of 10 bases. The germline CDR1 and CDR2 sequences are MRHNA and SNTAGT. This CDR3 is 16 amino acids long. The chain's CDR3 is CASSDLGGPSYNEQFF. The CDR3 DNA is TGTGCCAGCAGTGACTTAGGGGGGCCCTCCTACAATGAGCAGTTCTTC.